This T cell receptor beta chain was recorded in a study of T cell responses to AZD1222 COVID-19 vaccine. Overall study results and limits: Close to half of all spike-specific TCRs reportedly target regions of the variants that are unmutated. Seropositive at baseline were only a handful of AZD1222 recipients.

The count of this clone is one. What it binds is unknown. Doses given second, at about 4 or about 12 weeks, were pooled. The method was immunoSEQ multiplex PCR; TCRdb's version includes in-frame clones alone and lacks a portion of them. The table has about 81,000 clones, around 83% seen once. The germline V gene encodes CDR1 SGHNT and CDR2 YYREEE (reference sequence). There are 15 residues in the CDR3. V gave up 5 bases and J gave up 0 bases; unmatched junction bases: 6. The sample in question was peripheral blood, obtained 28 days after the second AZD1222 dose. The chain recombines TRBV5-4 with TRBJ2-7, with 9 bases fitting TRBD2. The clonotype was recovered from an adult who received the AZD1222 COVID-19 vaccine. Here the CDR3 DNA reads TGTGCCAGCAGTCACAGCGGGGGGCCCTCCTACGAGCAGTACTTC. It yields the protein CASSHSGGPSYEQYF.